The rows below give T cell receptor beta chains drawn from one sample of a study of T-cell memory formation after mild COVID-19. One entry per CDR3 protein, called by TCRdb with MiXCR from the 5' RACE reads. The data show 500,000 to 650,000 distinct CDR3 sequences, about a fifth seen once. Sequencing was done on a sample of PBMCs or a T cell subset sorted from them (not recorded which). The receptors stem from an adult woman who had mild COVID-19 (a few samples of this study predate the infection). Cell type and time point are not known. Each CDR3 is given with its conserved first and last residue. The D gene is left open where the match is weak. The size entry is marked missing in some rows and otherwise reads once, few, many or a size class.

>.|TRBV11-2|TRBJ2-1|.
CASSFPGGPNEQFF
TGTGCCAGCAGCTTCCCTGGGGGGCCAAATGAGCAGTTCTTC
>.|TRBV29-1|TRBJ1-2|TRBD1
CSVGTGPNYGYTF
TGCAGCGTTGGGACAGGACCTAACTATGGCTACACCTTC
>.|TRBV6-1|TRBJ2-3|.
CASSEDRVADTQYF
TGTGCCAGCAGTGAAGACAGGGTTGCAGATACGCAGTATTTT
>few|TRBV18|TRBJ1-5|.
CASSPEVTGNQPQHF
TGTGCCAGCTCACCAGAGGTTACGGGCAATCAGCCCCAGCATTTT
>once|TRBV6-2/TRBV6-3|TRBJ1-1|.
CASSYPDLLGGAFF
TGTGCCAGCAGTTACCCGGACCTCCTCGGAGGAGCTTTCTTT
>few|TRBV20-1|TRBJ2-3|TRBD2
CSARGTRLSDTQYF
TGCAGTGCTAGAGGGACTAGATTATCAGATACGCAGTATTTT
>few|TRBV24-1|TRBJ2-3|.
CATSDFQGTDTQYF
TGTGCCACCAGTGACTTCCAGGGAACAGATACGCAGTATTTT
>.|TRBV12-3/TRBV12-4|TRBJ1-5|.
CASSPVAGLGQPQHF
TGTGCCAGCAGTCCCGTAGCCGGTTTGGGACAGCCCCAGCATTTT
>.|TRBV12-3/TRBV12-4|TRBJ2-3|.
CASSLGRGRGTTDTQYF
TGTGCCAGCAGTTTAGGCCGGGGCAGGGGAACCACAGATACGCAGTATTTT
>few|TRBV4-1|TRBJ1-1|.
CASSQPQGRVTEAFF
TGCGCCAGCAGCCAACCTCAGGGGAGGGTCACTGAAGCTTTCTTT
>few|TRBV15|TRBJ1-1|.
CATSRGEGIMNTEAFF
TGTGCCACCAGCAGAGGTGAGGGTATCATGAACACTGAAGCTTTCTTT
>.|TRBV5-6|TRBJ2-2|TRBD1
CASRYGQGITGELFF
TGTGCCAGCAGATACGGACAGGGAATCACCGGGGAGCTGTTTTTT
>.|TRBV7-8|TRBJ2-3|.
CASSLDRITDTQYF
TGTGCCAGCAGCTTAGATAGGATCACAGATACGCAGTATTTT
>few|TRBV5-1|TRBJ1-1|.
CASSLQPQPANTEAFF
TGCGCCAGCAGCTTGCAGCCTCAGCCGGCGAACACTGAAGCTTTCTTT
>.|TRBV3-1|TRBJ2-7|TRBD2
CASSQALAGDYEQYF
TGTGCCAGCAGCCAGGCTCTGGCGGGGGACTACGAGCAGTACTTC
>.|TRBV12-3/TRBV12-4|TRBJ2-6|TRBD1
CASSPTGGSGANVLTF
TGTGCCAGCAGTCCGACAGGGGGCTCTGGGGCCAACGTCCTGACTTTC
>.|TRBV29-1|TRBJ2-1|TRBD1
CSVVGTGEEQFF
TGCAGCGTTGTTGGGACAGGGGAAGAGCAGTTCTTC
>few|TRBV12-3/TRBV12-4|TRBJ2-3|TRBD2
CASRTQAGGVPDTQYF
TGTGCCAGCAGGACTCAGGCGGGGGGAGTTCCAGATACGCAGTATTTT
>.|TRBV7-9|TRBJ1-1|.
CASSSVNRVTEAFF
TGTGCCAGCAGCTCGGTTAACAGGGTAACTGAAGCTTTCTTT
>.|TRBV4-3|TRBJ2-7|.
CASSQGLGDYEQYF
TGCGCCAGCAGCCAGGGACTGGGTGACTACGAGCAGTACTTC
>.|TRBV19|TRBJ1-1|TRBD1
CATKGQGRTEAFF
TGTGCCACCAAGGGACAGGGGAGAACTGAAGCTTTCTTT
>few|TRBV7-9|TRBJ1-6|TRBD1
CASSQGQDNSPLHF
TGTGCCAGCAGCCAGGGACAGGATAATTCACCCCTCCACTTT
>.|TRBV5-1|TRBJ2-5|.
CASSFGRDPFQETQYF
TGCGCCAGCAGCTTTGGGCGTGACCCCTTTCAAGAGACCCAGTACTTC
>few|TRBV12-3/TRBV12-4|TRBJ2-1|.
CASSLEAARGEQFF
TGTGCCAGCAGTTTAGAGGCGGCCCGCGGTGAGCAGTTCTTC
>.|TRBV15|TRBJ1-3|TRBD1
CATSSTGTDLGNTIYF
TGTGCCACCAGCAGCACCGGGACAGACCTTGGAAACACCATATATTTT
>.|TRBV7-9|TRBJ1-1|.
CASRFLMNTEAFF
TGTGCCAGCAGATTTTTAATGAACACTGAAGCTTTCTTT
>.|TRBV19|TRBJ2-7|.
CATKKTGSSYEQYF
TGTGCCACGAAAAAAACGGGATCTTCCTACGAGCAGTACTTC
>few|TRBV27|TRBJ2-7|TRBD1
CASSLSAGYLPGQGTYEQYF
TGTGCCAGCAGTTTATCGGCCGGATACCTACCGGGACAGGGGACCTACGAGCAGTACTTC
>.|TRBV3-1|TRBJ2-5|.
CASSKPRVQETQYF
TGTGCCAGCAGCAAACCGCGAGTCCAAGAGACCCAGTACTTC
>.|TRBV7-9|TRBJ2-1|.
CASSLGGNINEQFF
TGTGCCAGCAGCTTAGGGGGTAATATTAATGAGCAGTTCTTC
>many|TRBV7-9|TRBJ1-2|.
CASSQRGGSGYTF
TGTGCCAGCAGCCAACGTGGTGGTTCTGGCTACACCTTC
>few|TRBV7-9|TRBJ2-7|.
CASSSDQEYHEQYF
TGTGCCAGCAGTTCCGATCAAGAATACCACGAGCAGTACTTC
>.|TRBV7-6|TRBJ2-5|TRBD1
CASSPPGLRQGRETQYF
TGTGCCAGCAGTCCGCCTGGGCTAAGACAGGGGAGGGAGACCCAGTACTTC
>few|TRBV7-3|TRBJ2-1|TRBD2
CASSLGVAGDLYNEQFF
TGTGCCAGCAGCTTAGGGGTAGCGGGAGATCTCTACAATGAGCAGTTCTTC
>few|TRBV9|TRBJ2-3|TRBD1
CASSPGQGVRHTDTQYF
TGTGCCAGCAGCCCGGGACAGGGGGTTCGCCACACAGATACGCAGTATTTT
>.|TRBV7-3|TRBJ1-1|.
CASSLTATAAGTEAFF
TGTGCCAGCAGCTTAACCGCGACAGCGGCGGGCACTGAAGCTTTCTTT
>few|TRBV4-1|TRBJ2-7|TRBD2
CASSPPGLAESYEQYF
TGCGCCAGCAGCCCCCCCGGACTAGCGGAGTCCTACGAGCAGTACTTC
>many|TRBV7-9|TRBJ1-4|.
CASSQKPGRFGEKLFF
TGTGCCAGCAGCCAAAAACCAGGGAGGTTCGGGGAAAAACTGTTTTTT
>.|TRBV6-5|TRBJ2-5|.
CASSSKRAGQFETQYF
TGTGCCAGCAGTTCCAAGCGGGCAGGTCAATTCGAGACCCAGTACTTC
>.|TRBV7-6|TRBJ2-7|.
CASSLAQVDYEQYF
TGTGCCAGCAGCTTAGCGCAGGTTGACTACGAGCAGTACTTC
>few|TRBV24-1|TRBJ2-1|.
CAISSRASYNEQFF
TGTGCCATCAGTTCCCGGGCCAGCTACAATGAGCAGTTCTTC
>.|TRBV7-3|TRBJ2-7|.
CASSPAAPSYEQYF
TGTGCCAGCAGCCCTGCAGCCCCCTCCTACGAGCAGTACTTC
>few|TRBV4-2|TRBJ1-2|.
CASSQDGQDNYGYTF
TGTGCCAGCAGCCAAGATGGGCAGGATAACTATGGCTACACCTTC
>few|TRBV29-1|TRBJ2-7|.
CSVEDTATYEQYF
TGCAGCGTTGAAGATACCGCTACCTACGAGCAGTACTTC
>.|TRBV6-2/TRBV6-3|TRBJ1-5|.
CASSYSRGVGNQPQHF
TGTGCCAGCAGTTACAGTCGGGGGGTGGGCAATCAGCCCCAGCATTTT
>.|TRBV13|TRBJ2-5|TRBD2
CASSSQERAGGQETQYF
TGTGCCAGCAGCTCCCAGGAAAGGGCGGGAGGACAAGAGACCCAGTACTTC
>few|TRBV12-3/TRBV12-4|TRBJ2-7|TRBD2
CASSLGSGSGEQYF
TGTGCCAGCAGTTTAGGGAGCGGGAGTGGGGAGCAGTACTTC
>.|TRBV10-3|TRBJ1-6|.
CAISARGGQGQSPLHF
TGTGCCATCAGTGCCCGAGGGGGGCAGGGGCAATCACCCCTCCACTTT
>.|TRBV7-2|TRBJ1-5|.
CASSFGRGDQPQHF
TGTGCCAGCAGCTTCGGCAGGGGAGATCAGCCCCAGCATTTT
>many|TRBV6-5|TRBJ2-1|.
CASSYSIPSRGGSYNEQFF
TGTGCCAGCAGTTACTCGATCCCCAGCAGGGGAGGTTCATACAATGAGCAGTTCTTC
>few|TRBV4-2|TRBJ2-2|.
CASSQLPIVGGETGELFF
TGTGCCAGCAGCCAACTTCCCATAGTGGGAGGTGAGACCGGGGAGCTGTTTTTT
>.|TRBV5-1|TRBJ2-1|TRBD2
CASSLGGTSGHTNEQFF
TGCGCCAGCAGCCTGGGGGGGACTAGCGGACACACCAATGAGCAGTTCTTC
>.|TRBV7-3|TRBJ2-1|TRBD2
CASSLYSGRGGDEQFF
TGTGCCAGCAGCTTATATAGCGGGAGGGGAGGGGATGAGCAGTTCTTC
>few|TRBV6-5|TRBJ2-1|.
CASIPAGFTEQFF
TGTGCCAGCATTCCCGCGGGCTTCACTGAGCAGTTCTTC
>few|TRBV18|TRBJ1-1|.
CASSPSYRENTEAFF
TGTGCCAGCTCACCATCATACAGGGAGAACACTGAAGCTTTCTTT
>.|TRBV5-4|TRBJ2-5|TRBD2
CASSLRRLARRQETQYF
TGTGCCAGCAGCTTGAGGAGACTAGCGAGGAGACAAGAGACCCAGTACTTC
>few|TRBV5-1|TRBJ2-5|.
CASSLGTTALQETQYF
TGCGCCAGCAGCTTGGGAACGACTGCCCTACAAGAGACCCAGTACTTC
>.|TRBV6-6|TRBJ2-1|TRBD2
CASSYPNRLAGGPQAYNEQFF
TGTGCCAGCAGTTACCCGAACAGACTAGCGGGAGGGCCTCAGGCCTACAATGAGCAGTTCTTC
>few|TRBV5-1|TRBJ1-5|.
CASSGPNGQPQHF
TGCGCCAGCAGCGGTCCTAATGGTCAGCCCCAGCATTTT